This T cell receptor beta chain was recovered during a study of T cell responses to AZD1222 COVID-19 vaccine. The assay was immunoSEQ multiplex PCR, and TCRdb's table has in-frame clones only and misses some. The sample consists of approximately 150,000 clones, about 89% of them appearing once. Material: peripheral blood, obtained on day 0 of AZD1222 vaccination. The sequence derives from an adult in good health.

CDR3: CASRQTGNNEQFF. The DNA of the CDR3 is TGTGCCAGCAGGCAAACAGGGAACAATGAGCAGTTCTTC. The gene calls are TRBV6-5 and TRBJ2-1, with a tentative D call TRBD1 (6 bases). The CDR3 covers 13 residues. The germline CDR1 and CDR2 sequences are MNHEY and SVGAGI. The V end lost 6 bases, the J end lost 5 bases, and 11 bases lay between the germline ends.